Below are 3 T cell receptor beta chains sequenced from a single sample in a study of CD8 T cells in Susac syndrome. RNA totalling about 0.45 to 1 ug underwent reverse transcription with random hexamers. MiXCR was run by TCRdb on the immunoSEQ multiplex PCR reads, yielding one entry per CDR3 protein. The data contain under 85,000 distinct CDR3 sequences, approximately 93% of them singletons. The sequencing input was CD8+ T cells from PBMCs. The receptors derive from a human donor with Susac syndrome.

This chain's CDR3 is CASSYRTSGTDTQYF. The CDR3, as DNA: TGTGCCAGCAGTTATAGAACTAGCGGGACAGATACGCAGTATTTT. The chain couples TRBV6-5 to TRBJ2-3; 9 bases are a match to TRBD2. Germline V gene lookup returns CDR1 MNHEY and CDR2 SVGAGI. This CDR3 spans 15 amino acids. V lost 3 bases and J lost 3; bases outside the gene matches: 4.

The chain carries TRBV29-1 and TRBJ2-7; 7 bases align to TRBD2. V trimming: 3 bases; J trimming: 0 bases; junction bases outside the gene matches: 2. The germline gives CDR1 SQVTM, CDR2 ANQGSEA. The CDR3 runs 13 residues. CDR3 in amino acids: CSVERGSSYEQYF. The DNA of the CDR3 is TGCAGCGTTGAGCGGGGGAGCTCCTACGAGCAGTACTTC.

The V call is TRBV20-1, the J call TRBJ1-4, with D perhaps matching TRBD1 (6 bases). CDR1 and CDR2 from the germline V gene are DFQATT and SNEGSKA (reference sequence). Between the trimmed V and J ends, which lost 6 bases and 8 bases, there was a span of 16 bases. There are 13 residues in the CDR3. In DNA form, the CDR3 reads TGCAGTGCCCCAGACAGGAATGAGGAAAAACTGTTTTTT. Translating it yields CSAPDRNEEKLFF.